What follows are 5 T cell receptor beta chains derived from one specimen sequenced in a study of cytomegalovirus exposure and HLA in healthy donors. The PCR employed 60 Vbeta primers together with 13 Jbeta primers. TCRdb's copy holds only in-frame clones and misses some; the assay was immunoSEQ multiplex PCR. The repertoire consists of some 140,000 clones, with roughly three quarters occurring once and the leading ten covering about 3.1%. The sample comprised PBMCs. The origin of the receptors is a man between 35 and 55 years old in good health and CMV-seronegative.

V gene TRBV7-9 combines with J gene TRBJ1-2; tentatively, D is TRBD1 (6 bases). CDR1 is SEHNR, CDR2 FQNEAQ, per germline (reference sequence). V lost 1 base, J lost 7 bases, and 13 bases lay in between. The CDR3 spans 14 residues. The DNA of the CDR3 is TGTGCCAGCAGCTTAGACAGGGAGAAGTCTGGCTACACCTTC. Protein sequence: CASSLDREKSGYTF.

The rearrangement joins TRBV7-9 to TRBJ1-5, with D uncertain. V was pared by 5 bases and J by 7 bases, with 9 bases between. CDR1 SEHNR and CDR2 FQNEAQ come from the germline V gene (reference sequence). The CDR3 contains 12 residues. For the CDR3, the DNA is TGTGCCAGCAGCCGGGAGAGGCAGCCCCAGCATTTT. This codes for CASSRERQPQHF.

The chain is built from TRBV5-1 and TRBJ1-2; TRBD1 might be the D (5 bases). The V gene lost 2 bases and the J gene lost 8 bases, with 10 bases spanning the gap. This CDR3 is built from 12 residues. Germline V gene sequence: CDR1 SGHRS, CDR2 YFSETQ. The CDR3 region is CASSLDSGGYTF. The CDR3 DNA follows: TGCGCCAGCAGCTTAGACAGTGGCGGCTACACCTTC.

V and J are TRBV30 and TRBJ1-6, with D unclear. Germline assignment: CDR1 GTSNPN and CDR2 SVGIG (reference sequence). The CDR3 spans 11 residues. V was shortened by 3 bases and J by 7 bases, with 4 bases between the two germline ends. In DNA, the CDR3 is TGTGCCTGGAGCGGGAATTCACCCCTCCACTTT. Its translation: CAWSGNSPLHF. Full variable domain (remainder filled in from reference TRBV30 and TRBJ1-6): SQTIHQWPATLVQPVGSPLSLECTVEGTSNPNLYWYRQAAGRGLQLLFYSVGIGQISSEVPQNLSASRPQDRQFILSSKKLLLSDSGFYLCAWSGNSPLHFGNGTRLTVT.

This sequence joins TRBV28 and TRBJ1-1; D is unclear. The germline V and J ends were trimmed by 5 bases and 8 bases, with 18 bases remaining between them. Germline values: CDR1 MDHEN, CDR2 SYDVKM. The CDR3 runs to 14 residues. In DNA, the CDR3 is TGTGCCAGCAGTCCCTTATCTAACCCCGCCGAAGCTTTCTTT. Translating it yields CASSPLSNPAEAFF.